The next 19 T cell receptor beta chains were all read from a single sample in a study of cytomegalovirus exposure and HLA in healthy donors. Amplification used 60 Vbeta primers and 13 Jbeta primers. The data were produced by immunoSEQ multiplex PCR, yet TCRdb's version contains in-frame clones alone and is incomplete. The sample has roughly 100,000 clones; over 65% are singletons. The specimen sequenced was PBMCs. The receptors come from a man in his forties in good health and CMV-seronegative.

The chain is built from TRBV19 and TRBJ2-7; 8 bases are a match to TRBD1. J lost 0 bases, V lost 6 bases, and 13 bases had no gene match. In germline, CDR1 is LNHDA, CDR2 SQIVND (reference sequence). The CDR3 length is 17 residues. CDR3 region: CASRGEPRGPHSYEQYF. Here the CDR3 DNA reads TGTGCCAGTAGAGGGGAGCCCAGGGGGCCCCACTCCTACGAGCAGTACTTC. Full variable domain (outside the CDR3, taken from reference TRBV19 and TRBJ2-7): DGGITQSPKYLFRKEGQNVTLSCEQNLNHDAMYWYRQDPGQGLRLIYYSQIVNDFQKGDIAEGYSVSREKKESFPLTVTSAQKNPTAFYLCASRGEPRGPHSYEQYFGPGTRLTVT.

The V call is TRBV30, the J call TRBJ2-6; 10 bases align to TRBD1. CDR1 is GTSNPN and CDR2 is SVGIG in the germline V gene (reference sequence). After removal of 3 bases from V and 4 bases from J, the junction contained 12 bases not matched to a gene. The CDR3 is 18 residues long. The DNA of the CDR3 is TGTGCCTGGAGGACCCCCGGGACAGGGGTTTCAGGGGCCAACGTCCTGACTTTC. This codes for CAWRTPGTGVSGANVLTF.

The rearrangement uses TRBV7-9 and TRBJ1-5; D is undetermined. Germline V gives CDR1 SEHNR, CDR2 FQNEAQ (reference sequence). The CDR3 sequence is 13 residues long. V was clipped by 1 base and J by 5 bases, with 6 bases between them. The CDR3 protein is CASSLEQYQPQHF. Written as DNA, the CDR3 is TGTGCCAGCAGCTTAGAGCAATATCAGCCCCAGCATTTT.

This clone was observed a few times. The rearrangement joins TRBV30 to TRBJ1-1; 9 bases line up with TRBD1. The ends lost 0 bases at V and 7 bases at J; junction bases unmatched: 6. The CDR3 runs 14 residues. CDR1 and CDR2 from the germline V gene are GTSNPN and SVGIG (reference sequence). CDR3: CAWSVQGAQIEAFF. In nucleotides, the CDR3 is TGTGCCTGGAGTGTACAGGGGGCCCAGATTGAAGCTTTCTTT.

The chain carries TRBV6-1 and TRBJ1-2; D remains unclear. Per germline, CDR1 MNHNS and CDR2 SASEGT. V gave up 2 bases and J gave up 4 bases, with 8 bases separating them. The CDR3 length is 13 residues. CDR3 region: CASSETPGYGYTF. Here the CDR3 DNA reads TGTGCCAGCAGTGAAACCCCCGGCTATGGCTACACCTTC.

The chain carries TRBV5-1 and TRBJ2-1; TRBD2 aligns across 13 bases. J gave up 0 bases and V 4 bases, and 4 bases lay outside the gene matches. CDR1 is SGHRS and CDR2 is YFSETQ in the germline V gene. The CDR3 is 17 amino acids. Here the CDR3 DNA reads TGCGCCAGCAGCGAGGGACTAGCGGGGACCTCCTACAATGAGCAGTTCTTC. This translates into CASSEGLAGTSYNEQFF.

The CDR3 DNA is TGTGCCAGCAGCTTCTCAGGGGACTATGGCTACACCTTC. Translating gives CASSFSGDYGYTF. The rearrangement joins TRBV7-2 to TRBJ1-2, with D maybe TRBD1 (6 bases). Germline lookup yields CDR1 SGHTA and CDR2 FQGNSA. This CDR3 region has 13 residues. V was trimmed by 3 bases and J by 3 bases, leaving 8 bases between them.

The CDR3 region is CASSLGLAGGPNPETQYF. The CDR3 nucleotides are TGCGCCAGCAGCCTCGGACTAGCGGGGGGGCCTAATCCCGAGACCCAGTACTTC. J is TRBJ2-5 and V is TRBV4-3; the match to TRBD2 covers 15 bases. The germline gives CDR1 LGHNA, CDR2 YSLEER. The CDR3 loop spans 18 amino acids. V lost 4 bases to trimming and J lost 5 bases; unmatched junction nucleotides: 11.

V is TRBV6-5 and J is TRBJ2-6; tentatively, D is TRBD1 (6 bases). This CDR3 comprises 15 residues. Trimming shortened V by 5 bases and J by 0 bases, and 8 bases separated the two germline ends. CDR1 and CDR2 (germline): MNHEY, SVGAGI. CDR3 nucleotide sequence: TGTGCCAGCAGTCTACAGGGCTCTGGGGCCAACGTCCTGACTTTC. Protein sequence: CASSLQGSGANVLTF.

This chain links TRBV6-6 with TRBJ2-7; 10 bases align to TRBD2. V was pared by 0 bases and J by 4 bases, with 6 bases of the junction left unmatched. Germline V gene data show CDR1 as MNHNY and CDR2 as SVGAGI (reference sequence). The CDR3 is 16 amino acids. CDR3 bases: TGTGCCAGCAGTTACTCTCGGGCTAGCGGGGGTTACGAGCAGTACTTC. It yields the protein CASSYSRASGGYEQYF.

The chain recombines TRBV12-5 with TRBJ2-5, with D unclear. This CDR3 has 17 residues. V lost 3 bases, J lost 5 bases, and 22 bases lay in between. Germline V gene sequence: CDR1 LGHNT, CDR2 FRNRAP. The CDR3, as DNA: TGTGCTAGTGGTTTAGTTGCGACGGGTTCCCCTCACGAGACCCAGTACTTC. This gives the protein CASGLVATGSPHETQYF.

J is TRBJ2-1 and V is TRBV19; TRBD2 aligns across 7 bases. Trimming took 9 bases from V and 3 from J; bases not matched to a gene: 5. This CDR3 is built from 13 residues. Germline V lookup: CDR1 LNHDA, CDR2 SQIVND (reference sequence). As DNA, the CDR3 is TGTGCCAGCCTAGCGGACGGCTACAATGAGCAGTTCTTC. It codes for CASLADGYNEQFF. Based on the CDR3 plus reference TRBV19 and TRBJ2-1, the full variable domain is DGGITQSPKYLFRKEGQNVTLSCEQNLNHDAMYWYRQDPGQGLRLIYYSQIVNDFQKGDIAEGYSVSREKKESFPLTVTSAQKNPTAFYLCASLADGYNEQFFGPGTRLTVL.

The chain joins TRBV19 to TRBJ1-3, with 12 bases that match TRBD1. Germline V gene lookup returns CDR1 LNHDA and CDR2 SQIVND (reference sequence). The CDR3 is made up of 17 amino acids. J gave up 4 bases and V 7 bases, and 11 bases lay outside the gene matches. CDR3 DNA: TGTGCCAGTAACACTCCGGGACAGGGGGCGTTAGGAAACACCATATATTTT. Its translation: CASNTPGQGALGNTIYF.

The rearrangement joins TRBV27 to TRBJ2-7; the D gene is possibly TRBD1 (6 bases). CDR1 is MNHEY and CDR2 is SMNVEV in the germline V gene (reference sequence). CDR3 length: 16 amino acids. Between the trimmed V and J ends, which lost 5 bases and 0 bases, there was a span of 17 bases. CDR3 protein: CASSPSQGPVSYEQYF. In nucleotides, the CDR3 is TGTGCCAGCAGTCCGTCACAGGGTCCGGTCTCCTACGAGCAGTACTTC.

This rearrangement joins TRBV18 to TRBJ1-5, with D perhaps matching TRBD1 (6 bases). Between the trimmed V and J ends, which lost 4 bases and 7 bases, there was a span of 14 bases. This CDR3 region has 14 residues. The germline V gene has CDR1 KGHSH and CDR2 LQKENI. The CDR3 nucleotides read TGTGCCAGCTCACGGGGGGGGCGAATCCAGCCCCAGCATTTT. Translating it yields CASSRGGRIQPQHF.

The gene calls are TRBV7-9 and TRBJ1-1; a weak D match, TRBD1 (6 bases). The CDR3 consists of 11 residues. Trimming shortened V by 4 bases and J by 11 bases, and 11 bases separated the two germline ends. Germline V gene lookup returns CDR1 SEHNR and CDR2 FQNEAQ (reference sequence). The CDR3 sequence: CASSSTGPAFF. The CDR3 bases are TGTGCCAGCAGCTCTACAGGGCCGGCTTTCTTT.

This clone was observed a few times. The chain uses TRBV2 and TRBJ2-1, with TRBD2 matching 9 bases. This CDR3 has 14 amino acids. Unmatched junction bases numbered 8, after V lost 7 bases and J lost 7 bases. The germline CDR1 and CDR2 sequences are SNHLY and FYNNEI. This CDR3 reads CASMFSGGSNEQFF. The CDR3 nucleotides read TGTGCCAGCATGTTCAGCGGGGGGTCGAATGAGCAGTTCTTC.

The chain uses TRBV4-3 and TRBJ1-6; maybe TRBD1 (6 bases). The germline CDR1 and CDR2 sequences are LGHNA and YSLEER. V was pared by 0 bases and J by 4 bases, with 10 bases between. This CDR3 has 16 residues. The CDR3 DNA is TGCGCCAGCAGCCAAGACCTTACAGGGTATAATTCACCCCTCCACTTT. This codes for CASSQDLTGYNSPLHF.

The chain couples TRBV15 to TRBJ1-1; weak D call: TRBD1 (6 bases). V was trimmed by 3 bases and J by 4 bases, leaving 12 bases between them. CDR1 LNHNV and CDR2 YYDKDF come from the germline V gene (reference sequence). CDR3 length: 14 amino acids. CDR3 sequence: CATSRATGFTEAFF. The CDR3 DNA is TGTGCCACCAGCAGGGCTACAGGGTTCACTGAAGCTTTCTTT.